Shown below are 22 T cell receptor beta chains from a single sample sequenced in a study of PD-1 blockade in classical Hodgkin lymphoma. Profiling relied on immunoSEQ multiplex PCR, and the TCRdb table lists in-frame clones only, not all of them. The sample carries fewer than 30,000 clones, around 72% recorded once. Time point described: cycle 4 day 1 (C4D1), after 6 weeks of nivolumab. There was relapse after autologous stem cell transplantation in every patient, and there was variation in brentuximab vedotin exposure. Sequencing was performed on peripheral blood mononuclear cells (PBMCs), taken before the fourth cycle of nivolumab. The receptors derive from a human donor with classical Hodgkin lymphoma.

The CDR3 is CASSPSGPSYNEQFF. CDR3 nucleotides: TGTGCCAGCAGCCCTTCGGGTCCTTCCTACAATGAGCAGTTCTTC. V usage is TRBV14 and J usage is TRBJ2-1; D is unresolved. Germline V gene data show CDR1 as SGHDN and CDR2 as FVKESK. Deletions cut 4 bases from V and 1 base from J, with 11 bases between. The CDR3 is 15 amino acids.

The rearrangement links TRBV5-5 to TRBJ2-2; D gene ambiguous. Germline CDR1 SGHKS, CDR2 YYEKEE (reference sequence). There are 17 residues in the CDR3. Trimming pared 4 bases from V and 2 bases from J, leaving 18 bases between. As DNA, the CDR3 is TGTGCCAGCAGCCCCGGCCCATACTTATCCAACACCGGGGAGCTGTTTTTT. Protein sequence: CASSPGPYLSNTGELFF.

The genes are TRBV30 and TRBJ1-1; no reliable D call. CDR3 length equals 15 residues. Trimming took off 4 bases at V and 3 bases at J, with 18 bases between the two ends. CDR1 and CDR2 (germline): GTSNPN, SVGIG (reference sequence). CDR3 coding DNA: TGTGCCTGGAATTTCGGCGGGCATTCGGACACTGAAGCTTTCTTT. Translated, it gives CAWNFGGHSDTEAFF. The variable domain in full, completed from reference TRBV30 and TRBJ1-1, reads SQTIHQWPATLVQPVGSPLSLECTVEGTSNPNLYWYRQAAGRGLQLLFYSVGIGQISSEVPQNLSASRPQDRQFILSSKKLLLSDSGFYLCAWNFGGHSDTEAFFGQGTRLTVV.

This clone was counted between two and nine times. The V gene is TRBV2, the J gene TRBJ1-1; D gene uncertain. CDR1 SNHLY and CDR2 FYNNEI come from the germline V gene. The CDR3 sequence is 13 residues long. The ends were cut back, 7 bases at V and 4 bases at J, with 13 bases in the middle. The CDR3 sequence: CASILDGPTEAFF. DNA for the CDR3: TGTGCCAGCATCCTGGACGGCCCCACTGAAGCTTTCTTT.

By share, this clone counts as medium-sized. V gene TRBV5-4 combines with J gene TRBJ2-7, with D uncertain. Germline-derived CDR1 and CDR2 are SGHNT and YYREEE (reference sequence). The CDR3 is 15 residues long. V dropped 4 bases and J dropped 5 bases, with 19 bases sitting between them. The CDR3 DNA sequence: TGTGCCAGCAGCCCCCGATCTCTGTTTCCCCACGAGCAGTACTTC. Its protein product is CASSPRSLFPHEQYF.

J is TRBJ1-2 and V is TRBV18, with D possibly TRBD1 on 5 matching bases. The CDR3 sequence is 15 residues long. Trimming took off 2 bases at V and 4 bases at J, with 14 bases between the two ends. Looked up from germline, CDR1 is KGHSH and CDR2 is LQKENI. The CDR3 reads CASSPVAREGYGYTF. CDR3 DNA sequence: TGTGCCAGCTCACCAGTCGCCAGGGAAGGCTATGGCTACACCTTC.

V usage is TRBV6-5 and J usage is TRBJ1-2; the match to TRBD1 covers 7 bases. With V trimmed by 0 bases and J by 4 bases, 8 bases remained unmatched. Germline CDR1 is MNHEY and CDR2 is SVGAGI. This CDR3 has 16 residues. The CDR3, as DNA: TGTGCCAGCAGTTACTCGCCTACAGGGGCAATCTATGGCTACACCTTC. Residues: CASSYSPTGAIYGYTF.

This chain uses TRBV18 with TRBJ2-2; 12 nucleotides line up with TRBD2. The V segment lost 6 bases and the J segment 6 bases; nucleotides outside the gene matches: 5. The CDR3 sequence is 15 residues long. The germline gives CDR1 KGHSH, CDR2 LQKENI. The DNA of the CDR3 is TGTGCCAGCTCGCGACTAGCGGGAGACTCCGGGGAGCTGTTTTTT. Translating it yields CASSRLAGDSGELFF.

The chain carries TRBV4-1 and TRBJ1-1, with D perhaps TRBD1 (6 bases). This CDR3 contains 16 residues. CDR1 is MGHRA and CDR2 is YSYEKL in the germline V gene. V shed 4 bases and J shed 4 bases, with 19 bases lying between them. DNA for the CDR3: TGCGCCAGCAGCCCCGGGGATTGGGGGGCGCGCACTGAAGCTTTCTTT. It encodes CASSPGDWGARTEAFF.

The V call is TRBV9, the J call TRBJ2-2; TRBD2 agrees at 7 bases. The V and J ends lost 0 bases and 4 bases, in that order; junction bases with no gene match: 3. This CDR3 is built from 15 residues. Germline loops: CDR1 SGDLS, CDR2 YYNGEE. The DNA of the CDR3 is TGTGCCAGCAGCGTAGGTCCTAGCGGCACCGGGGAGCTGTTTTTT. Its protein product is CASSVGPSGTGELFF.

This chain connects TRBV6-1 to TRBJ2-1; D possibly uses TRBD1 or TRBD2 (6 bases each). Trimming cost V 11 bases and J 9 bases, with 23 bases left between them. The length of the CDR3 is 14 residues. The germline V gene has CDR1 MNHNS and CDR2 SASEGT. CDR3: CAGGGEVLPGEQFF. The CDR3 DNA reads TGTGCCGGAGGGGGAGAGGTTCTGCCGGGTGAGCAGTTCTTC.

This clone counts as medium-sized. The V gene is TRBV11-1, the J gene TRBJ2-7, with no clear D. V lost 4 bases, J lost 0 bases, and 13 bases lay in between. The CDR3 runs to 15 residues. CDR1 and CDR2 (germline): SGHAT, FQDESV (reference sequence). Here the CDR3 DNA reads TGTGCCAGCAGCTCGATGGCCAGTAGCTCCTACGAGCAGTACTTC. Amino acids: CASSSMASSSYEQYF.

The chain employs TRBV11-3 and TRBJ2-1; 14 bases are shared with TRBD2. Germline CDR1 SGHNT, CDR2 YENEEA. V shed 5 bases, J shed 7 bases, and the junction held 7 bases outside the gene matches. The CDR3 has 16 residues. DNA for the CDR3: TGTGCCAGCAGCCTTGGACTAGCGGGAGGTTCTAATGAGCAGTTCTTC. It yields the protein CASSLGLAGGSNEQFF.

The chain links TRBV4-2 to TRBJ2-1; 7 nucleotides line up with TRBD2. The trim removed 3 bases at V and 7 bases at J, leaving 3 bases unmatched. The CDR3 has 13 amino acids. Germline lookup yields CDR1 LGHNA and CDR2 YNFKEQ. DNA for the CDR3: TGTGCCAGCAGCCATGAACTAGCGAATGAGCAGTTCTTC. This sequence encodes CASSHELANEQFF.

This clone showed up just once. The rearrangement uses TRBV28 and TRBJ1-1; D not certain. Trimming shortened V by 5 bases and J by 2 bases, and 3 bases separated the two germline ends. This CDR3 is 11 amino acids long. Germline loops: CDR1 MDHEN, CDR2 SYDVKM. CDR3 sequence (DNA): TGTGCCAGCAGTACTAACACTGAAGCTTTCTTT. It codes for CASSTNTEAFF.

This clone appeared a few times. This rearrangement joins TRBV30 to TRBJ1-2; no reliable D call. V shed 5 bases and J shed 8 bases, with 15 bases lying between them. The CDR3 runs 12 residues. Germline V lookup: CDR1 GTSNPN, CDR2 SVGIG (reference sequence). This CDR3 reads CAWEKVGSGYTF. For the CDR3, the DNA is TGTGCCTGGGAAAAGGTGGGATCGGGCTACACCTTC.

The chain links TRBV19 to TRBJ2-3, with no clear D. The V gene's germline CDR1 is LNHDA and CDR2 SQIVND (reference sequence). Trimming took 5 bases from V and 3 from J, leaving 18 bases between them. The CDR3 has 16 amino acids. As DNA, the CDR3 is TGTGCCAGTAGTCCTACGATCCCAACACGAACAGATACGCAGTATTTT. This encodes CASSPTIPTRTDTQYF. Based on the CDR3 plus reference TRBV19 and TRBJ2-3, the full variable domain is DGGITQSPKYLFRKEGQNVTLSCEQNLNHDAMYWYRQDPGQGLRLIYYSQIVNDFQKGDIAEGYSVSREKKESFPLTVTSAQKNPTAFYLCASSPTIPTRTDTQYFGPGTRLTVL.

The chain links TRBV6-5 to TRBJ2-1; possible D gene TRBD1, 5 bases. The germline V and J ends were trimmed by 6 bases and 7 bases, with 16 bases remaining between them. Germline CDR1 and CDR2: MNHEY and SVGAGI. The CDR3 consists of 14 residues. The chain's CDR3 is CASSREAGLNEQFF. In DNA form, the CDR3 reads TGTGCCAGCAGCCGCGAGGCAGGGTTGAATGAGCAGTTCTTC.

This clone was seen a few times. The chain uses TRBV4-2 and TRBJ2-3, with unresolved D. Germline CDR1 reads LGHNA; CDR2 reads YNFKEQ. The CDR3 has 13 residues. The germline V and J ends were trimmed by 4 bases and 3 bases, with 8 bases remaining between them. The CDR3 reads CASSPRQTDTQYF. In nucleotides, the CDR3 is TGTGCCAGCAGCCCCCGTCAAACAGATACGCAGTATTTT.

This rearrangement joins TRBV2 to TRBJ2-7; 9 bases map to TRBD2. The CDR3 loop spans 15 amino acids. The junction had 5 bases not matched to a gene; V was cut back by 3 bases and J by 2 bases. Germline lookup yields CDR1 SNHLY and CDR2 FYNNEI. CDR3 in amino acids: CASSDPAGGAYEQYF. Written as DNA, the CDR3 is TGTGCCAGCAGTGATCCAGCGGGGGGTGCCTACGAGCAGTACTTC.

The gene calls are TRBV27 and TRBJ2-1; the match to TRBD2 covers 13 bases. Germline trimming cut 5 bases from V and 2 bases from J; bases unmatched to any gene: 6. Germline V gene sequence: CDR1 MNHEY, CDR2 SMNVEV (reference sequence). The CDR3 runs to 17 residues. CDR3 amino acids: CASSPGTSGIAYNEQFF. The DNA for the CDR3 is TGTGCCAGCAGTCCAGGGACTAGCGGGATTGCCTACAATGAGCAGTTCTTC.

The chain links TRBV7-6 to TRBJ2-5; 14 bases agree with TRBD2. The germline CDR1 and CDR2 sequences are SGHVS and FNYEAQ. The CDR3 consists of 16 residues. V shed 6 bases and J 5 bases; nucleotides not matched to a gene: 8. The CDR3 sequence is CASSPLGLAGVETQYF. The DNA of the CDR3 is TGTGCCAGCAGTCCTTTGGGACTAGCGGGAGTGGAGACCCAGTACTTC.